The 21 T cell receptor beta chains presented below share a single source sample, sequenced in a study of blood T cell repertoires in COVID-19. Assay used: immunoSEQ multiplex PCR; TCRdb lists only in-frame clones, some missing. The sample includes approximately 15,000 clones, roughly 80% of them seen just once. Input material: peripheral blood. These receptor sequences come from a human donor in a cohort sampled during active COVID-19.

As for this clone: One end of the junction fails to match germline, which may point to a read error. The chain employs TRBV19 and TRBJ2-1; 8 nucleotides align to TRBD1. The CDR3 extends over 15 amino acids. CDR1 LNHDA and CDR2 SQIVND come from the germline V gene (reference sequence). The CDR3 DNA follows: TGTGCCAGTAGTATACGCCCCCGAGGACAGGGTGCTTTGCTCTTC. Its translation: CASSIRPRGQGALLF.

This chain connects TRBV29-1 to TRBJ2-3, with 15 bases fitting TRBD2. The CDR3 length is 18 residues. V was pared by 5 bases and J by 0 bases, with 9 bases of the junction left unmatched. The germline V gene encodes CDR1 SQVTM and CDR2 ANQGSEA. The CDR3 nucleotides are TGCAGCGTTACCGGGACTAGCGGGAGGAGGGCTAGCACAGATACGCAGTATTTT. As protein: CSVTGTSGRRASTDTQYF.

This clone came up once. This chain links TRBV3-1 (or the pseudogene TRBV3-2) with TRBJ2-5; possibly TRBD1 for D (6 bases). The CDR3 totals 12 residues. Germline-derived CDR1 and CDR2 are LGHDT and YNNKEL (reference sequence). V lost 6 bases to trimming and J lost 5 bases, with 10 bases between them. CDR3 in DNA: TGTGCCAGCAGGGGTACAGGGGAGACCCAGTACTTC. Translation: CASRGTGETQYF.

The chain uses TRBV6-5 and TRBJ2-7; 9 nucleotides match TRBD1. The trim removed 4 bases at V and 4 bases at J, leaving 5 bases unmatched. The CDR3 is made up of 14 amino acids. CDR1 and CDR2 (germline): MNHEY, SVGAGI. DNA of the CDR3: TGTGCCAGCAGTTCCGGGACAGGGCCATACGAGCAGTACTTC. It translates to CASSSGTGPYEQYF.

This clone was detected once. This chain joins TRBV9 and TRBJ2-1; perhaps TRBD2 as D (7 bases). The CDR3 covers 15 residues. V lost 6 bases and J 6 bases, leaving 19 bases between the germline ends. Looked up from germline, CDR1 is SGDLS and CDR2 is YYNGEE. This CDR3 reads CASTGGTTGLNEQFF. The CDR3 coding sequence is TGTGCCAGCACGGGGGGAACTACAGGGCTCAATGAGCAGTTCTTC.

The sample holds one count of this clone. This chain joins TRBV12-5 and TRBJ1-5; the D gene is possibly TRBD1 (5 bases). V lost 6 bases and J lost 6, with 12 bases in between. Germline CDR1 and CDR2: LGHNT and FRNRAP. The CDR3 runs 13 residues. This CDR3 reads CASGPGGVQPQHF. In DNA form, the CDR3 reads TGTGCTAGTGGACCTGGAGGGGTTCAGCCCCAGCATTTT.

The rearrangement joins TRBV25-1 to TRBJ1-3; TRBD1 is a possible D gene (6 bases). V shed 6 bases and J shed 4 bases, with 13 bases lying between them. The CDR3 contains 14 residues. Germline-derived CDR1 and CDR2 are MGHDK and SYGVNS. The chain's CDR3 is CASRKTGSGNTIYF. CDR3 in DNA: TGTGCCAGCAGAAAGACAGGTTCAGGAAACACCATATATTTT.

The V gene is TRBV11-2, the J gene TRBJ2-7; 8 nucleotides line up with TRBD2. The CDR3 is 14 residues long. Per the germline V gene, CDR1 is SGHAT and CDR2 is FQNNGV. V gave up 4 bases and J gave up 3 bases; unmatched junction bases: 5. CDR3 nucleotides: TGTGCCAGCAGCTGGGGCGGGAGGTTCTACGAGCAGTACTTC. This codes for CASSWGGRFYEQYF.

In its sample, this clone was seen once. V is TRBV27 and J is TRBJ1-5; D gene unclear. V lost 3 bases to trimming and J lost 4 bases, with 16 bases between them. Germline CDR1 MNHEY, CDR2 SMNVEV (reference sequence). The CDR3 loop spans 16 amino acids. CDR3 DNA: TGTGCCAGCAGTTTGGTCGTCGGGAGAGGGAATCAGCCCCAGCATTTT. The encoded protein is CASSLVVGRGNQPQHF.

The chain joins TRBV11-1 to TRBJ1-1, with D unresolved. With 6 bases removed from V and 0 bases from J, the gap between germline ends came to 5 bases. The CDR3 has 12 amino acids. Germline loops: CDR1 SGHAT, CDR2 FQDESV (reference sequence). CDR3 coding DNA: TGTGCCAGCAGGGAGATGAACACTGAAGCTTTCTTT. It specifies CASREMNTEAFF.

The J gene is TRBJ1-2, the V gene TRBV30; 7 bases line up with TRBD1. The J segment lost 8 bases and the V segment lost 6 bases, leaving 6 bases of the junction unmatched. The CDR3 spans 11 residues. The germline gives CDR1 GTSNPN, CDR2 SVGIG (reference sequence). CDR3 sequence: CACSDRAGYTF. CDR3 DNA: TGTGCCTGCTCAGACAGGGCCGGCTACACCTTC.

The chain recombines TRBV12-3 or TRBV12-4 with TRBJ2-7; D is possibly TRBD2 (5 bases). Trimming cost V 0 bases and J 5 bases, with 8 bases left between them. This CDR3 has 13 residues. The CDR3 DNA is TGTGCCAGCAGTTTAGCGCTGGAGGACGAGCAGTACTTC. Residues: CASSLALEDEQYF.

Here the CDR3 reads CASSQVRGSGNTIYF. The CDR3 DNA reads as TGCGCCAGCAGCCAAGTGCGGGGTTCTGGAAACACCATATATTTT. The chain carries TRBV4-1 and TRBJ1-3, with unresolved D. Germline-derived CDR1 and CDR2 are MGHRA and YSYEKL. V lost 1 base to trimming and J lost 1 base, with 8 bases between them. The length of the CDR3 is 15 residues.

V is TRBV6-5 and J is TRBJ1-2; D unclear. V lost 2 bases and J 4 bases, leaving 17 bases between the germline ends. The germline CDR1 and CDR2 sequences are MNHEY and SVGAGI. The CDR3 contains 16 residues. CDR3 nucleotide sequence: TGTGCCAGCAGTTACGTCGGTGGGGAGTTCCTCTATGGCTACACCTTC. Translated, it gives CASSYVGGEFLYGYTF.

V is TRBV25-1 and J is TRBJ1-1; D remains unclear. CDR1 and CDR2 (germline): MGHDK, SYGVNS. Trimming removed 3 bases at V and 5 bases at J, with 16 bases between. CDR3 length equals 15 residues. CDR3: CASSDPRAWRTEAFF. CDR3 bases: TGTGCCAGCAGTGACCCCCGGGCTTGGAGGACTGAAGCTTTCTTT.

The chain has TRBV15 and TRBJ2-7; D unclear. Germline CDR1 LNHNV, CDR2 YYDKDF (reference sequence). Trimming took 0 bases from V and 2 from J, leaving 5 bases between them. The length of the CDR3 is 13 residues. CDR3 coding DNA: TGTGCCACCAGCAGAGACAGTGCCTACGAGCAGTACTTC. Amino acids: CATSRDSAYEQYF.

This chain connects TRBV30 to TRBJ2-1; TRBD2 agrees at 8 bases. V trimming: 6 bases; J trimming: 9 bases; junction bases outside the gene matches: 7. Germline values: CDR1 GTSNPN, CDR2 SVGIG (reference sequence). The CDR3 is 12 residues long. Here the CDR3 reads CACVATSAEQFF. The CDR3 coding sequence is TGTGCCTGCGTAGCGACTAGCGCTGAGCAGTTCTTC.

The chain couples TRBV7-8 to TRBJ2-7; TRBD1 matches at 11 bases. The ends lost 4 bases at V and 3 bases at J; junction bases unmatched: 2. The length of the CDR3 is 14 residues. CDR1 and CDR2 from the germline V gene are SGHVS and FQNEAQ. CDR3: CASSSGTGGYEQYF. In DNA, the CDR3 is TGTGCCAGCAGCTCCGGGACAGGGGGCTACGAGCAGTACTTC.

As concerns this clone: Other DNA sequences in the sample encode the same CDR3. Here the CDR3 reads CASSVGEGAGETQYF. The CDR3 DNA sequence: TGTGCCAGCAGCGTAGGGGAGGGAGCTGGAGAGACCCAGTACTTC. J is TRBJ2-5 and V is TRBV9, with TRBD2 identical over 7 bases. Germline-derived CDR1 and CDR2 are SGDLS and YYNGEE. The CDR3 has 15 amino acids. The V gene end was trimmed by 0 bases and the J gene end by 4 bases; junction bases not matched to a gene: 6.

In DNA form, the CDR3 reads TGTGCCAGTAGCCCTGAGGTGGGGCGGCATAATTCACCCCTCCACTTT. Its protein is CASSPEVGRHNSPLHF. The J gene is TRBJ1-6, the V gene TRBV19, with D tentatively TRBD1 (5 bases). CDR1 is LNHDA and CDR2 is SQIVND in the germline V gene (reference sequence). The germline V and J ends were trimmed by 6 bases and 5 bases, with 17 bases remaining between them. The CDR3 spans 16 residues. Looking up the rest from reference TRBV19 and TRBJ1-6 gives the full variable domain: DGGITQSPKYLFRKEGQNVTLSCEQNLNHDAMYWYRQDPGQGLRLIYYSQIVNDFQKGDIAEGYSVSREKKESFPLTVTSAQKNPTAFYLCASSPEVGRHNSPLHFGNGTRLTVT.

The V call is TRBV10-3, the J call TRBJ2-7; D is perhaps TRBD2 (6 bases). The germline V and J ends were trimmed by 11 bases and 1 base, with 12 bases remaining between them. The length of the CDR3 is 12 residues. Germline CDR1 is ENHRY and CDR2 is SYGVKD. The CDR3 DNA reads as TGTGCCGTCCGGGGAGGATCCTACGAGCAGTACTTC. Its translation is CAVRGGSYEQYF.